The T cell receptor (beta chain) described here comes from a study of T cell changes during pregnancy in multiple sclerosis. Here immunoSEQ multiplex PCR was the method, and the copy in TCRdb shows in-frame clones only, minus some. The sample records roughly 35,000 clones, under 95% being singletons. CDR1 is SGHRS and CDR2 is YFSETQ in the germline V gene. The CDR3 is made up of 17 amino acids. V lost 4 bases and J 0 bases, leaving 14 bases between the germline ends. This receptor was taken from a female donor with multiple sclerosis, enrolled in a pregnancy study. Material: CD4+ T cells from peripheral blood mononuclear cells, obtained after pregnancy. The V and J genes are TRBV5-1 and TRBJ2-6, with D possibly matching TRBD1 (5 bases). The CDR3 DNA is TGCGCCAGCAGCACCTTAACGACAGTCTCTGGGGCCAACGTCCTGACTTTC. Encoded protein: CASSTLTTVSGANVLTF.